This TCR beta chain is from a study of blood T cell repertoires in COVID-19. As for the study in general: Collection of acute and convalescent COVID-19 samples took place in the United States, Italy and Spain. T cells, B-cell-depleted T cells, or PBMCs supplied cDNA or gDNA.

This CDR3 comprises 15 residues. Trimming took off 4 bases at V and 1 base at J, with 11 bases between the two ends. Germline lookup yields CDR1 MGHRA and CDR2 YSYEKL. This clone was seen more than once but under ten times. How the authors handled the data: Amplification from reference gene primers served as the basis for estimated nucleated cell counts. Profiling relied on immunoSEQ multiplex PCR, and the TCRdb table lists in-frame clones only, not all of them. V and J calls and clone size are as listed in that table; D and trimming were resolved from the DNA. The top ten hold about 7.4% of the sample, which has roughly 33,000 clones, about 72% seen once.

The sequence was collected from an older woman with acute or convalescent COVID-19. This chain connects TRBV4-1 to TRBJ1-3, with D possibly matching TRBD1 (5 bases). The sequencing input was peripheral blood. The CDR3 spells CASSPAGGSGNTIYF. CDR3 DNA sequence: TGCGCCAGCAGCCCAGCGGGGGGTTCTGGAAACACCATATATTTT.